This T cell receptor beta chain was found in a study of breast tumors, draining lymph nodes, adjacent tissues. Breast cancer patients provided tissue from their axillary draining lymph nodes. Germline values: CDR1 KGHDR, CDR2 SFDVKD. The V gene lost 2 bases and the J gene lost 4 bases, with 13 bases spanning the gap. This CDR3 comprises 16 residues. This clonotype came up many times. TCRdb re-called the multiplex PCR reads through MiXCR, storing one row per CDR3 protein. The table records some 120,000 distinct CDR3 sequences, around 20% of them present only once. The chain has TRBV24-1 and TRBJ2-2, with D possibly being TRBD2 (6 bases). The sequence came from a female donor with breast cancer. Some clones in this sample may be carry-over from other donors' samples. Material: axillary lymph node tissue. For the CDR3, the DNA is TGTGCCACCAGTGATTCTGGGGGGTTTGGCACCGGGGAGCTGTTTTTT. Its protein is CATSDSGGFGTGELFF.